What follows are 28 T cell receptor beta chains derived from one specimen sequenced in a study of blood T cell dynamics during melanoma immunotherapy. Method: immunoSEQ multiplex PCR; TCRdb's copy keeps in-frame clones and lacks some. The sample lists under 15,000 clones; just over 85% were seen once. Time point given: pre-treatment baseline. Specimen: blood, collected from a patient treated with checkpoint blockade. The receptors here all came from a human donor with melanoma.

J is TRBJ1-5 and V is TRBV25-1, with D tentatively TRBD1 (5 bases). The CDR3 extends over 14 amino acids. The V gene lost 5 bases and the J gene lost 0 bases, with 8 bases spanning the gap. CDR1 and CDR2 (germline): MGHDK, SYGVNS. CDR3 sequence (DNA): TGTGCCAGCAGTCCCAGGGATAGCAATCAGCCCCAGCATTTT. As protein: CASSPRDSNQPQHF.

The chain has TRBV19 and TRBJ2-1, with D perhaps TRBD2 (6 bases). The CDR3 totals 15 residues. Germline CDR1 reads LNHDA; CDR2 reads SQIVND (reference sequence). The V gene lost 6 bases and the J gene lost 6 bases, with 18 bases spanning the gap. The CDR3 sequence is CASRGGLGVSNEQFF. The CDR3 region has the DNA TGTGCCAGTAGGGGGGGACTTGGCGTAAGCAATGAGCAGTTCTTC.

This chain links TRBV5-4 with TRBJ1-2; TRBD1 might be the D (5 bases). Germline V gene lookup returns CDR1 SGHNT and CDR2 YYREEE (reference sequence). This CDR3 has 12 amino acids. Trimming stripped 6 bases from V and 8 bases from J, with 14 bases between. The CDR3 nucleotides read TGTGCCAGCAACCTAAACGGGGACGGCTACACCTTC. Translated, it gives CASNLNGDGYTF. The complete variable domain, with remaining parts taken from reference TRBV5-4 and TRBJ1-2, reads ETGVTQSPTHLIKTRGQQVTLRCSSQSGHNTVSWYQQALGQGPQFIFQYYREEENGRGNFPPRFSGLQFPNYSSELNVNALELDDSALYLCASNLNGDGYTFGSGTRLTVV.

The rearrangement joins TRBV18 to TRBJ2-3; 13 nucleotides line up with TRBD2. This CDR3 region has 19 residues. V shed 0 bases and J 6 bases; nucleotides not matched to a gene: 12. Looked up from germline, CDR1 is KGHSH and CDR2 is LQKENI. The DNA for the CDR3 is TGTGCCAGCTCACCACCGACGACTAGCGGGAGGTTCCTCCGGGATACGCAGTATTTT. It encodes CASSPPTTSGRFLRDTQYF.

The rearrangement joins TRBV29-1 to TRBJ2-5; a weak D match, TRBD2 (6 bases). The CDR3 loop spans 13 amino acids. V lost 4 bases to trimming and J lost 1 base, with 10 bases between them. Germline V gene data show CDR1 as SQVTM and CDR2 as ANQGSEA. The CDR3 protein is CSVGGTPQETQYF. The CDR3, as DNA: TGCAGCGTTGGCGGGACTCCCCAAGAGACCCAGTACTTC.

This clone has more than one count but fewer than ten. The rearrangement links TRBV10-3 to TRBJ1-6; TRBD1 agrees at 9 bases. V trimming: 3 bases; J trimming: 7 bases; junction bases outside the gene matches: 4. Germline values: CDR1 ENHRY, CDR2 SYGVKD. The CDR3 consists of 15 residues. CDR3 coding DNA: TGTGCCATCAGTGAAGGACAGGGGAAGAATTCACCCCTCCACTTT. Translated: CAISEGQGKNSPLHF.

This rearrangement joins TRBV7-2 to TRBJ2-5; D is uncertain. V was shortened by 3 bases and J by 0 bases, with 5 bases between the two germline ends. CDR3 size: 13 residues. Germline lookup yields CDR1 SGHTA and CDR2 FQGNSA. CDR3 region: CASSFTHQETQYF. CDR3 coding DNA: TGTGCCAGCAGCTTTACCCACCAAGAGACCCAGTACTTC.

The chain links TRBV15 to TRBJ2-7, with D possibly being TRBD1 (5 bases). The CDR3 covers 15 residues. CDR1 is LNHNV, CDR2 YYDKDF, per germline (reference sequence). Trimming shortened V by 6 bases and J by 0 bases, and 15 bases separated the two germline ends. The CDR3 bases are TGTGCCACCAGGGCGGCGACAGACAGCTCCTACGAGCAGTACTTC. This translates into CATRAATDSSYEQYF.

V and J are TRBV7-9 and TRBJ2-7; possible D gene TRBD1, 6 bases. This CDR3 contains 14 residues. V shed 3 bases and J shed 2 bases, with 11 bases lying between them. From germline, CDR1 is SEHNR and CDR2 FQNEAQ (reference sequence). In DNA form, the CDR3 reads TGTGCCAGCAGCTTTGGGACAAGCGCCTACGAGCAGTACTTC. Translating it yields CASSFGTSAYEQYF.

The CDR3 here is CASSLKFAYTF. The CDR3 DNA is TGTGCCAGCAGCTTAAAGTTTGCCTACACCTTC. The V gene is TRBV7-9, the J gene TRBJ1-2; D is unclear. Trimming shortened V by 2 bases and J by 10 bases, and 8 bases separated the two germline ends. The CDR3 totals 11 residues. Germline CDR1 SEHNR, CDR2 FQNEAQ (reference sequence).

The chain recombines TRBV13 with TRBJ2-7; D is possibly TRBD2 (5 bases). This CDR3 has 16 residues. Trimming took 1 base from V and 2 from J, leaving 15 bases between them. Germline V gives CDR1 PRHDT, CDR2 FYEKMQ (reference sequence). CDR3 amino acids: CASSLVVYRGTYEQYF. The CDR3 DNA reads TGTGCCAGCAGCTTAGTAGTATATCGGGGTACCTACGAGCAGTACTTC.

The chain is built from TRBV7-9 and TRBJ2-1; D not resolved. The CDR3 consists of 13 residues. CDR1 and CDR2 (germline): SEHNR, FQNEAQ (reference sequence). V lost 2 bases, J lost 6 bases, and 8 bases lay in between. CDR3 coding DNA: TGTGCCAGCAGCTTAAAAGGGATCAATGAGCAGTTCTTC. It encodes CASSLKGINEQFF.

This sequence joins TRBV5-1 and TRBJ1-4; 10 bases are shared with TRBD1. The V segment lost 4 bases and the J segment 8 bases; nucleotides outside the gene matches: 11. Germline values: CDR1 SGHRS, CDR2 YFSETQ. This CDR3 is 16 amino acids long. The CDR3 coding sequence is TGCGCCAGCAGCGCAGGATCCGGGACAGGGGTCGAAAAACTGTTTTTT. It is translated as CASSAGSGTGVEKLFF. Complete variable domain (other parts from reference TRBV5-1 and TRBJ1-4): KAGVTQTPRYLIKTRGQQVTLSCSPISGHRSVSWYQQTPGQGLQFLFEYFSETQRNKGNFPGRFSGRQFSNSRSEMNVSTLELGDSALYLCASSAGSGTGVEKLFFGSGTQLSVL.

This chain connects TRBV29-1 to TRBJ2-5, with 14 bases identical to TRBD2. Germline loops: CDR1 SQVTM, CDR2 ANQGSEA. This CDR3 spans 15 amino acids. Trimming removed 4 bases from V and 6 bases from J; junction bases left unmatched: 7. The CDR3: CSVATSGGARQTQYF. As DNA, the CDR3 is TGCAGCGTTGCGACTAGCGGGGGGGCCCGACAGACCCAGTACTTC.

The J gene is TRBJ2-2, the V gene TRBV4-1; D may be TRBD1 (5 bases). The V end was cut by 4 bases, the J end by 5 bases, with 17 bases between. CDR3 size: 16 residues. From germline, CDR1 is MGHRA and CDR2 YSYEKL. The CDR3 is CASSRFGLKGTGELFF. The CDR3, as DNA: TGCGCCAGCAGCCGCTTCGGGCTCAAGGGGACCGGGGAGCTGTTTTTT.

CDR3 in DNA: TGTGCCAGCAGTTTCCCGGGACAGGGATCTTACGAGCAGTACTTC. Amino acid sequence: CASSFPGQGSYEQYF. The chain carries TRBV2 and TRBJ2-7; 9 nucleotides line up with TRBD1. V lost 5 bases and J lost 4; bases outside the gene matches: 9. Germline assignment: CDR1 SNHLY and CDR2 FYNNEI. This CDR3 spans 15 amino acids.

This chain connects TRBV7-2 to TRBJ1-2; perhaps TRBD1 as D (6 bases). The length of the CDR3 is 14 residues. Trimming removed 3 bases from V and 4 bases from J, with 12 bases in between. Germline V gives CDR1 SGHTA, CDR2 FQGNSA. The CDR3 reads CASSFNRATYGYTF. In DNA form, the CDR3 reads TGTGCCAGCAGCTTTAACAGGGCGACCTATGGCTACACCTTC.

The genes are TRBV15 and TRBJ1-5; TRBD1 might be the D (6 bases). Per the germline V gene, CDR1 is LNHNV and CDR2 is YYDKDF (reference sequence). With 2 bases removed from V and 4 bases from J, the gap between germline ends came to 12 bases. CDR3 length: 15 residues. CDR3 bases: TGTGCCACCAGCAGACAAAGGACAGCAAATCAGCCCCAGCATTTT. Residues: CATSRQRTANQPQHF.

CDR3: CASSPRVLAGEQYF. In DNA form, the CDR3 reads TGTGCCAGCAGTCCCCGGGTTTTAGCGGGAGAGCAGTACTTC. This chain joins TRBV2 and TRBJ2-7; 8 nucleotides align to TRBD2. Germline values: CDR1 SNHLY, CDR2 FYNNEI. The CDR3 loop spans 14 amino acids. Trimming cost V 5 bases and J 7 bases; bases outside gene matches: 10.

The chain has TRBV2 and TRBJ1-2, with D uncertain. The CDR3 consists of 13 residues. The V end lost 2 bases, the J end lost 4 bases, and 8 bases lay between the germline ends. Germline CDR1 and CDR2: SNHLY and FYNNEI. The CDR3 reads CASSESQVYGYTF. The CDR3, as DNA: TGTGCCAGCAGTGAAAGCCAGGTCTATGGCTACACCTTC.

The chain combines TRBV7-9 with TRBJ1-2, with 7 positions matching TRBD1. Trimming cost V 4 bases and J 1 base; bases outside gene matches: 9. In germline, CDR1 is SEHNR, CDR2 FQNEAQ (reference sequence). The CDR3 length is 16 residues. The CDR3 region has the DNA TGTGCCAGCAGCTCACAGGGGCGAGAACGTAACTATGGCTACACCTTC. Protein: CASSSQGRERNYGYTF.

This clone was detected once. The V call is TRBV27, the J call TRBJ2-5; D remains unclear. The tail of the sequence fits TRBJ2-7 better, so the J call may be wrong. Germline loops: CDR1 MNHEY, CDR2 SMNVEV (reference sequence). CDR3 length: 14 amino acids. The CDR3 nucleotides read TGTGCCAGCAGTACTATACCAAAAAGCTACGAGCAGTACTTC. This sequence encodes CASSTIPKSYEQYF.

This chain connects TRBV9 to TRBJ2-2, with 8 bases matching TRBD2. V shed 4 bases and J 1 base; nucleotides not matched to a gene: 6. This CDR3 is 16 amino acids long. Germline CDR1 reads SGDLS; CDR2 reads YYNGEE. The CDR3 is CASSRSGEVNTGELFF. The CDR3 DNA follows: TGTGCCAGCAGCCGTAGCGGGGAAGTGAACACCGGGGAGCTGTTTTTT.

The rearrangement uses TRBV5-1 and TRBJ2-7, with 10 bases identical to TRBD2. Unmatched junction bases numbered 12, after V lost 0 bases and J lost 6 bases. Germline V gene data show CDR1 as SGHRS and CDR2 as YFSETQ. The CDR3 covers 17 residues. As DNA, the CDR3 is TGCGCCAGCAGCTTGGCGGGAGCGGGAGGGTACTCGGGCGAGCAGTACTTC. It encodes CASSLAGAGGYSGEQYF.

The chain uses TRBV6-1 and TRBJ2-1, with TRBD2 as a possible D gene (5 bases). Trimming stripped 6 bases from V and 8 bases from J, with 8 bases between. Germline V gene data show CDR1 as MNHNS and CDR2 as SASEGT. The CDR3 covers 11 residues. CDR3 in DNA: TGTGCCAGCAGCCTGGAGGATGAGCAGTTCTTC. This sequence encodes CASSLEDEQFF.

CDR3 sequence reads: CASSSTGGGQDEQFF. In DNA, the CDR3 is TGTGCCAGCAGCTCCACCGGGGGAGGGCAGGATGAGCAGTTCTTC. This rearrangement joins TRBV7-3 to TRBJ2-1; 7 bases align to TRBD2. With V trimmed by 4 bases and J by 8 bases, 11 bases remained unmatched. From germline, CDR1 is SGHTA and CDR2 FQGTGA. The length of the CDR3 is 15 residues. Supplemented by reference TRBV7-3 and TRBJ2-1, the full variable domain reads GAGVSQTPSNKVTEKGKYVELRCDPISGHTALYWYRQSLGQGPEFLIYFQGTGAADDSGLPNDRFFAVRPEGSVSTLKIQRTERGDSAVYLCASSSTGGGQDEQFFGPGTRLTVL.

This chain links TRBV30 with TRBJ1-2, with a possible D match to TRBD1 (5 bases). Germline loops: CDR1 GTSNPN, CDR2 SVGIG (reference sequence). The CDR3 is made up of 13 amino acids. V was clipped by 0 bases and J by 8 bases, with 13 bases between them. The CDR3 loop reads CAWSVLAGLGYTF. CDR3 bases: TGTGCCTGGAGTGTACTAGCGGGGCTCGGCTACACCTTC.

V usage is TRBV4-1 and J usage is TRBJ2-7, with TRBD1 identical over 11 bases. There are 14 residues in the CDR3. Germline V gene data show CDR1 as MGHRA and CDR2 as YSYEKL. V lost 3 bases to trimming and J lost 6 bases; unmatched junction nucleotides: 4. CDR3 protein: CASSHTGQGAEQYF. CDR3 DNA: TGCGCCAGCAGCCACACCGGACAGGGGGCCGAGCAGTACTTC.